Below, 5 T cell receptor beta chains from the same sample are listed, as sequenced in a study of OX40 agonist ivuxolimab in advanced cancers. TCRdb's table, derived via immunoSEQ multiplex PCR, lists solely in-frame clones and lacks some. The sample lists approximately 68,000 clones, about 90% occurring once. The sample was CD4+ or CD8+ T cells sorted from blood, taken in a trial of the OX40 agonist ivuxolimab. Receptor source: an adult with an advanced solid tumor such as melanoma, head and neck, liver or kidney cancer.

The chain couples TRBV7-2 to TRBJ2-3; D is uncertain. Between the trimmed V and J ends, which lost 5 bases and 2 bases, there was a span of 5 bases. CDR3 length: 12 amino acids. CDR1 and CDR2 from the germline V gene are SGHTA and FQGNSA. The CDR3 bases are TGTGCCAGCAGCCCGAACACAGATACGCAGTATTTT. This gives the protein CASSPNTDTQYF. Using reference TRBV7-2 and TRBJ2-3 for the parts outside the CDR3, the full variable domain is GAGVSQSPSNKVTEKGKDVELRCDPISGHTALYWYRQSLGQGLEFLIYFQGNSAPDKSGLPSDRFSAERTGGSVSTLTIQRTQQEDSAVYLCASSPNTDTQYFGPGTRLTVL.

This clone is medium-sized in the sample. CDR3 in amino acids: CASSKEGTGNNQPQHF. The CDR3 region has the DNA TGTGCCAGTAGTAAAGAAGGGACAGGGAACAATCAGCCCCAGCATTTT. The chain links TRBV19 to TRBJ1-5; the match to TRBD1 covers 9 bases. The V segment lost 4 bases and the J segment 3 bases; nucleotides outside the gene matches: 7. The germline gives CDR1 LNHDA, CDR2 SQIVND (reference sequence). The CDR3 length is 16 residues.

This chain links TRBV30 with TRBJ1-4; a possible D gene is TRBD1 (6 bases). V was trimmed by 2 bases and J by 4 bases, leaving 17 bases between them. The CDR3 runs to 16 residues. Germline CDR1 and CDR2: GTSNPN and SVGIG (reference sequence). The CDR3 coding sequence is TGTGCCTGGAGTTCGGGGGCCGGGGTCCTTAATGAAAAACTGTTTTTT. Translation gives CAWSSGAGVLNEKLFF. Filled out from reference TRBV30 and TRBJ1-4, the complete variable domain reads SQTIHQWPATLVQPVGSPLSLECTVEGTSNPNLYWYRQAAGRGLQLLFYSVGIGQISSEVPQNLSASRPQDRQFILSSKKLLLSDSGFYLCAWSSGAGVLNEKLFFGSGTQLSVL.

This sequence joins TRBV7-8 and TRBJ1-1, with D possibly TRBD1 on 5 matching bases. The germline V gene encodes CDR1 SGHVS and CDR2 FQNEAQ. V lost 4 bases and J lost 8, with 11 bases in between. The CDR3 is made up of 12 amino acids. CDR3 protein: CASSSAGGEAFF. The CDR3 DNA is TGTGCCAGCAGCTCCGCCGGGGGGGAAGCTTTCTTT.

The chain recombines TRBV19 with TRBJ1-3; a possible D gene is TRBD1 (5 bases). The V end was cut by 7 bases, the J end by 0 bases, with 10 bases between. The germline CDR1 and CDR2 sequences are LNHDA and SQIVND (reference sequence). CDR3 length: 14 amino acids. In DNA form, the CDR3 reads TGTGCCAGTACCCCAGGGAGCTCTGGAAACACCATATATTTT. It translates to CASTPGSSGNTIYF.